This TCR beta chain was recorded in a study of cytomegalovirus exposure and HLA in healthy donors. In the PCR, 60 Vbeta and 13 Jbeta primers were used. The repertoire was sequenced with immunoSEQ multiplex PCR; TCRdb's copy has only in-frame clones and lacks some. The table shows around 180,000 clones, with about 65% occurring only once. With 7 bases clipped from V and 3 bases from J, the junction kept 6 bases outside the gene matches. The CDR3 runs to 15 residues. From germline, CDR1 is SNHLY and CDR2 FYNNEI. The table lists this clone with a few counts. Its antigen is currently unknown. General study points: A later analysis found common viral pathogens apparently linked to several of the most significant clusters. Of the V segments, some could not be distinguished, including TRBV6-2 and TRBV6-3, and were excluded.

Likely unrecorded immune exposures existed in these nominally healthy donors. The origin of this receptor is a girl between 5 and 17 years old in good health and CMV-seronegative. The V gene is TRBV2, the J gene TRBJ1-1, with TRBD1 matching over 12 bases. The sample taken for sequencing was PBMCs. The DNA for the CDR3 is TGTGCCAGCATCGGGACAGGGGGCATCGACACTGAAGCTTTCTTT. This sequence encodes CASIGTGGIDTEAFF.